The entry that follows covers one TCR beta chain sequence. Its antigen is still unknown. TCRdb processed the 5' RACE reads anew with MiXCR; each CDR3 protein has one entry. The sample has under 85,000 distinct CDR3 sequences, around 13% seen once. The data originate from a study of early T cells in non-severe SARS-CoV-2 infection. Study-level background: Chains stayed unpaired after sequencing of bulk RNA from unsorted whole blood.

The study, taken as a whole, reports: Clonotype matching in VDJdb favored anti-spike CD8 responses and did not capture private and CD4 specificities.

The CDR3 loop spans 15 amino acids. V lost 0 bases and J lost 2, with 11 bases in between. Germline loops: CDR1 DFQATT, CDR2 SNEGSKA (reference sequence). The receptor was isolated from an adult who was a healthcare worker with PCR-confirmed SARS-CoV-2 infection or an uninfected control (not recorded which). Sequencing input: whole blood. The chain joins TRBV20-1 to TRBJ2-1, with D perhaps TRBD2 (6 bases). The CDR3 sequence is CSARDRRGPYNEQFF. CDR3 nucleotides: TGCAGTGCTAGAGATCGGCGGGGTCCCTACAATGAGCAGTTCTTC.